This T cell receptor (beta chain) stems from a study of T cell responses to AZD1222 COVID-19 vaccine. Produced via immunoSEQ multiplex PCR; TCRdb's table is partial and in-frame only. The sample yields more than 60,000 clones, approximately 80% seen once. Germline V gene sequence: CDR1 SEHNR, CDR2 FQNEAQ (reference sequence). The CDR3 has 11 amino acids. Trimming cost V 5 bases and J 10 bases, with 11 bases left between them. The chain has TRBV7-9 and TRBJ1-1; D is perhaps TRBD1 (6 bases). The TCR was taken from an adult in good health. This specimen was peripheral blood, taken on day 0 of AZD1222 vaccination. CDR3: CASSPRGTAFF. The CDR3 region has the DNA TGTGCCAGCAGCCCTAGGGGGACAGCTTTCTTT.